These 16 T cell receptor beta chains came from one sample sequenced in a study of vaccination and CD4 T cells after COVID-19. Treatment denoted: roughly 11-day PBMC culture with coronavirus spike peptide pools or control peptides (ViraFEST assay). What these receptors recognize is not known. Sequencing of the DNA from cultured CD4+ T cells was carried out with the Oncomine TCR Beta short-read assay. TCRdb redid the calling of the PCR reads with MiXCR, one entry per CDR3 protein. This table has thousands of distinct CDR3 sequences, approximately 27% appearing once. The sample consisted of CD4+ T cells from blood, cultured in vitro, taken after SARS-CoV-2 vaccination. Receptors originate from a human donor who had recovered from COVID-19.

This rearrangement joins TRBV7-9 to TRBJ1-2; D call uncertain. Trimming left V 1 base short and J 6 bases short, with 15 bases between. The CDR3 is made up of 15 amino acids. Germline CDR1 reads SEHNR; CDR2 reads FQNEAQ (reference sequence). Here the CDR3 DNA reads TGTGCCAGCAGCTTAGGCGTTGCGAGTGGGAATGGCTACACCTTC. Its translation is CASSLGVASGNGYTF.

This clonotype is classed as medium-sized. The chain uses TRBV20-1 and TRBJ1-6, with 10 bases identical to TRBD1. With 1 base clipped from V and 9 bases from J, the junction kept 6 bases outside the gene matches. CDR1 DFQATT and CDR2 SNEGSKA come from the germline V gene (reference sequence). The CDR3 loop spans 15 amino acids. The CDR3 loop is CSARVGTGDVSPLHF. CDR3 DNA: TGCAGTGCTAGAGTCGGGACAGGGGATGTTTCACCCCTCCACTTT.

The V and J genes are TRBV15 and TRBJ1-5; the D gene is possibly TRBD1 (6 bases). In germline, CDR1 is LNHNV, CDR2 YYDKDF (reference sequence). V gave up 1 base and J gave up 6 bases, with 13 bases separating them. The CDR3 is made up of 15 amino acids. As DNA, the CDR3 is TGTGCCACCAGCAGAGTCAGGGGCTCGGTTCAGCCCCAGCATTTT. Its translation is CATSRVRGSVQPQHF.

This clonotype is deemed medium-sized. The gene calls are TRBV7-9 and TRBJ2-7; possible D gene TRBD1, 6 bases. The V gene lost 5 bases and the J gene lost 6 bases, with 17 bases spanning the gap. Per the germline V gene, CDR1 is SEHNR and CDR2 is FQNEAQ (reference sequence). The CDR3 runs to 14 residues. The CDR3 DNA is TGTGCCAGCAGCCCTAGGCACAGGGAAGGCGAGCAGTACTTC. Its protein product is CASSPRHREGEQYF.

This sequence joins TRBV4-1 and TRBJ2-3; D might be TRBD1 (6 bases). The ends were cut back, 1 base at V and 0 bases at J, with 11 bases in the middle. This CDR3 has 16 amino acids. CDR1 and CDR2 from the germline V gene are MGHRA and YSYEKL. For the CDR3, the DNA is TGCGCCAGCAGCCAAGGGGGGCTGACAAGCACAGATACGCAGTATTTT. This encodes CASSQGGLTSTDTQYF.

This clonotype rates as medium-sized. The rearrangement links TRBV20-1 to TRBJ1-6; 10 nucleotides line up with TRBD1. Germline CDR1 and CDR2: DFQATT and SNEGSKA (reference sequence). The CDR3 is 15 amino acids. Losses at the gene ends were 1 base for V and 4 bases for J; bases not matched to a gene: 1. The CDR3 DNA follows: TGCAGTGCTAGAGTGGGACAGGGGTATAATTCACCCCTCCACTTT. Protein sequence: CSARVGQGYNSPLHF.

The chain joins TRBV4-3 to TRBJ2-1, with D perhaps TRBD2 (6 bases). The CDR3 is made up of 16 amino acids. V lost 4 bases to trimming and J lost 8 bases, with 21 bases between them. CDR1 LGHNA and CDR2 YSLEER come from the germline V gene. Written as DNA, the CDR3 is TGCGCCAGCAGCCTCACCCCCACGGGGGACGGCTATGAGCAGTTCTTC. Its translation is CASSLTPTGDGYEQFF.

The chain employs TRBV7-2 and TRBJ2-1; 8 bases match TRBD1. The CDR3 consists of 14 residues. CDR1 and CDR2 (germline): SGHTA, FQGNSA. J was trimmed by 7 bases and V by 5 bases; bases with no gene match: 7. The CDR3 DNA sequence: TGTGCCAGCAGCGGATACCGGACAGGGAATGAGCAGTTCTTC. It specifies CASSGYRTGNEQFF.

The CDR3 coding sequence is TGCAGTGCTAGAGATATCGCTTCTGGCCATGAGCAGTTCTTC. Its translation: CSARDIASGHEQFF. The J gene is TRBJ2-1, the V gene TRBV20-1; D is uncertain. Germline V lookup: CDR1 DFQATT, CDR2 SNEGSKA (reference sequence). V lost 0 bases to trimming and J lost 8 bases, with 14 bases between them. The CDR3 sequence is 14 residues long.

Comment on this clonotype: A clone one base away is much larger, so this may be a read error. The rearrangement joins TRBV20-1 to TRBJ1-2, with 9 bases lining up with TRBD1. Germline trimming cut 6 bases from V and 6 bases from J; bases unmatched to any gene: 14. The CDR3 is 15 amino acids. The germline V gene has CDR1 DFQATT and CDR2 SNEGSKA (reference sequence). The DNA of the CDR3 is TGCAGTGCCTCGTGCACAGGGGGCAAATTGGATGGCTACACCTTC. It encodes CSASCTGGKLDGYTF.

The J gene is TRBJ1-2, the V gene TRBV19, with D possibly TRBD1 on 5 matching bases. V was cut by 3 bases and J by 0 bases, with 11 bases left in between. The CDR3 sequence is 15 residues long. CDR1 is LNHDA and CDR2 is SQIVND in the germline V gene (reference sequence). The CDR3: CASSIGGSANYGYTF. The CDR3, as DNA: TGTGCCAGTAGTATCGGGGGGTCAGCTAACTATGGCTACACCTTC.

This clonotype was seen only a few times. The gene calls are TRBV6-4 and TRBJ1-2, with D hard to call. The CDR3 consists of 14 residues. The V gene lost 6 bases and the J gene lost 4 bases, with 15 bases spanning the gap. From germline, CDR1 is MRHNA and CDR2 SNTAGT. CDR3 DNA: TGTGCCAGCAGCCCTCAAGAGGGCGTCTATGGCTACACCTTC. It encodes CASSPQEGVYGYTF.

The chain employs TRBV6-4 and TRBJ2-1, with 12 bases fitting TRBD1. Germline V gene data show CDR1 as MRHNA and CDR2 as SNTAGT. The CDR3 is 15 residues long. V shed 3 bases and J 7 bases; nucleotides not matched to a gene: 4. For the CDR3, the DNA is TGTGCCAGCAGTGAAGGGACAGGGGGCGGGAATGAGCAGTTCTTC. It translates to CASSEGTGGGNEQFF.

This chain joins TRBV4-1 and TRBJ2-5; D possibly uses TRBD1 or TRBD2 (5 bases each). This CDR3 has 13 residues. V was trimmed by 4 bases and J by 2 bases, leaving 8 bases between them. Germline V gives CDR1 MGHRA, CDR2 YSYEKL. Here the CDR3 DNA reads TGCGCCAGCAGCCTGGGGGTGCAAGAGACCCAGTACTTC. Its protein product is CASSLGVQETQYF.

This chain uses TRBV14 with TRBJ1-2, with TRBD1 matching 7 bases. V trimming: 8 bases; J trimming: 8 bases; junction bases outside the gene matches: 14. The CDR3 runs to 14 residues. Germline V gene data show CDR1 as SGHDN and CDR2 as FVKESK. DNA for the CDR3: TGTGCCAGCTCCCGCCGACAGGGTTCAAGGGGCTACACCTTC. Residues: CASSRRQGSRGYTF.

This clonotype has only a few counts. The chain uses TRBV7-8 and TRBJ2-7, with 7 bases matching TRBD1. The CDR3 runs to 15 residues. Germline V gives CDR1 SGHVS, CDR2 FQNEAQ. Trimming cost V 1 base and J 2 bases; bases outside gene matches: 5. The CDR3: CASSLGYRGPYEQYF. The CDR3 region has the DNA TGTGCCAGCAGCTTAGGATACAGGGGCCCCTACGAGCAGTACTTC.